This T cell receptor beta chain stems from a study of blood T cell repertoires in COVID-19. Turning to the study itself: From the United States, Italy and Spain came samples of acute and convalescent COVID-19.

The method was immunoSEQ multiplex PCR; TCRdb's version includes in-frame clones alone and lacks a portion of them. The table shows 100,000 to 150,000 clones, with approximately 90% occurring only once. The CDR3 is 17 residues long. Germline V gene data show CDR1 as SGHNT and CDR2 as YENEEA. V lost 1 base, J lost 2 bases, and 6 bases stayed unmatched. The chain couples TRBV11-3 to TRBJ2-1; TRBD2 agrees at 9 bases. Sequencing was done on a sample of peripheral blood. This receptor was identified in an older man with active or convalescent COVID-19. The CDR3 is CASSLAPSGIPYNEQFF. In DNA, the CDR3 is TGTGCCAGCAGCTTAGCCCCTAGCGGGATCCCCTACAATGAGCAGTTCTTC. The variable domain in full, completed from reference TRBV11-3 and TRBJ2-1, reads EAGVVQSPRYKIIEKKQPVAFWCNPISGHNTLYWYLQNLGQGPELLIRYENEEAVDDSQLPKDRFSAERLKGVDSTLKIQPAELGDSAVYLCASSLAPSGIPYNEQFFGPGTRLTVL.